This TCR beta chain emerged from a study of blood T cell repertoires in COVID-19. Overall study: From T cells, B-cell-depleted T cells, or PBMCs came the material, which was cDNA or gDNA.

Per the original data handling: It was from reference gene primer amplification that nucleated cell counts were estimated. Sequencing was performed with immunoSEQ multiplex PCR; in TCRdb, only in-frame clones are kept and a portion is missing. V, J and clone size reflect that table, while D and trimming were determined from the DNA. The sample includes hundreds of thousands of clones, over 75% seen only once; the top ten take roughly a tenth. V shed 5 bases and J 2 bases; nucleotides not matched to a gene: 6. Germline lookup yields CDR1 SGHTA and CDR2 FQGNSA. CDR3 length: 15 amino acids. Recovered Cohort 3 donors showed two negative PCRs, clearance, or symptom resolution.

Sequencing was performed on PBMCs or T cells enriched from blood (not recorded which). The chain employs TRBV7-2 and TRBJ2-7, with TRBD1 matching 10 bases. This clonotype was obtained from a woman in her thirties or forties who had recovered from COVID-19. The chain's CDR3 is CASSPTGGIAYEQYF. CDR3 DNA sequence: TGTGCCAGCAGCCCGACAGGGGGCATCGCCTACGAGCAGTACTTC.